This note documents a single T cell receptor beta chain sequence. As yet, its antigen is unknown. This may stem from a read error, because a much larger clone lies one nucleotide away. Primers used in a second PCR of roughly 6 to 11 cycles were a sample-barcoded 5' primer and a J-beta primer mix. A tag from a template-switch adaptor with 12 random nucleotides marked each cDNA molecule. Every individual sample yielded 2.5 million or more paired-end reads (each containing CDR3). TCRdb recomputed calls from the 5' RACE reads with MiXCR, one row per CDR3 protein. The sample includes over 500,000 distinct CDR3 sequences, more than 45% of them seen just once. The CDR3 covers 16 residues. The V gene end was trimmed by 11 bases and the J gene end by 0 bases; junction bases not matched to a gene: 13. Per germline, CDR1 MNHNY and CDR2 SVGAGI (reference sequence). The data belong to a study of blood T cells in healthy people across ages. Turning to the study itself: With template switching, about one barcoded beta molecule was captured per two T cells.

Points from the study as a whole: Age showed a roughly linear inverse relationship with TCR beta diversity per million T cells.

The source is a woman older than 75 in good health. Sample: blood. The V and J genes are TRBV6-6 and TRBJ2-4; 7 bases line up with TRBD2. The CDR3 DNA follows: TGTGCCGGCACCACTGGGACTAACTTAGCCAAAAACATTCAGTACTTC. Translated, it gives CAGTTGTNLAKNIQYF.